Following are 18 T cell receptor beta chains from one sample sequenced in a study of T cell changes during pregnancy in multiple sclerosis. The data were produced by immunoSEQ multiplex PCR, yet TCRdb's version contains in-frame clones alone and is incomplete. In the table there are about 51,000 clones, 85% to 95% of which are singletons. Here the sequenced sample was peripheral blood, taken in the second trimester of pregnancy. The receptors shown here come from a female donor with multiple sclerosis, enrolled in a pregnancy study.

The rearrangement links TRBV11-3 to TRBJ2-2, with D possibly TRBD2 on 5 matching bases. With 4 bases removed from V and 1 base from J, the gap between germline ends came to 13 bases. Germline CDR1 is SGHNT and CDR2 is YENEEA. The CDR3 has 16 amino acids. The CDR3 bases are TGTGCCAGCAGCTCCGAGGGAGCTAGGAACACCGGGGAGCTGTTTTTT. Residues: CASSSEGARNTGELFF.

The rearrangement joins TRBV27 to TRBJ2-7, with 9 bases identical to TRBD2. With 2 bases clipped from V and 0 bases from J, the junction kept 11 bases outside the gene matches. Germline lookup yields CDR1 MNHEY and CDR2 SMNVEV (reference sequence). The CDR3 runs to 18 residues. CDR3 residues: CASSLHGPLAGYSYEQYF. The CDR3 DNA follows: TGTGCCAGCAGTTTACACGGTCCGCTAGCGGGGTACTCCTACGAGCAGTACTTC.

The CDR3 coding sequence is TGTGCCAGCAGCTCCATTATAGCGGGAGAGGGCACAGATACGCAGTATTTT. Amino acid sequence: CASSSIIAGEGTDTQYF. This chain joins TRBV7-9 and TRBJ2-3, with TRBD2 identical over 9 bases. V was clipped by 4 bases and J by 1 base; unmatched bases: 9. This CDR3 is 17 amino acids long. CDR1 SEHNR and CDR2 FQNEAQ come from the germline V gene (reference sequence).

The CDR3 here is CASSPSDRDIPYEQYF. Here the CDR3 DNA reads TGTGCCAGCAGCCCCTCGGACCGGGACATCCCCTACGAGCAGTACTTC. The chain employs TRBV11-1 and TRBJ2-7; D may be TRBD1 (6 bases). The CDR3 loop spans 16 amino acids. CDR1 and CDR2 from the germline V gene are SGHAT and FQDESV (reference sequence). The V end was cut by 5 bases, the J end by 2 bases, with 19 bases between.

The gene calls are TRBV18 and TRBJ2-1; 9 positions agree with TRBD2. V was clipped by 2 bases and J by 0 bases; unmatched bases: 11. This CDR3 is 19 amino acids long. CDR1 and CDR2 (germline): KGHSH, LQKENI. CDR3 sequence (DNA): TGTGCCAGCTCACCAGCGCCTAGCGGGATTTCGAGCTCCTACAATGAGCAGTTCTTC. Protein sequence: CASSPAPSGISSSYNEQFF.

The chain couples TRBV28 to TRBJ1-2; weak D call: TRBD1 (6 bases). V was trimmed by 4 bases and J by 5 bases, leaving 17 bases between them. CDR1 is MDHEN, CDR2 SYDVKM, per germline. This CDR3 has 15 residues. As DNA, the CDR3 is TGTGCCAGCAGTTCGCAAAGGGGGGGCGGATATGGCTACACCTTC. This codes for CASSSQRGGGYGYTF.

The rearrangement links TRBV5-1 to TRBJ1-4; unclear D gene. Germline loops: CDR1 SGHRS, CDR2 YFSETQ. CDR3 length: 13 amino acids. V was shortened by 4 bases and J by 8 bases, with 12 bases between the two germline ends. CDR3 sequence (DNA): TGCGCCAGCAGCCCGGGGTTAAACGAAAAACTGTTTTTT. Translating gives CASSPGLNEKLFF.

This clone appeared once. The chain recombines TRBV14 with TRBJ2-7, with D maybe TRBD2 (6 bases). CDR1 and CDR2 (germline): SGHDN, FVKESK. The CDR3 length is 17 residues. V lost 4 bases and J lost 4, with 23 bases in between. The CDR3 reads CASSPPSAPRGFYEQYF. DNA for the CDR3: TGTGCCAGCAGCCCCCCTAGCGCCCCGAGGGGATTTTACGAGCAGTACTTC.

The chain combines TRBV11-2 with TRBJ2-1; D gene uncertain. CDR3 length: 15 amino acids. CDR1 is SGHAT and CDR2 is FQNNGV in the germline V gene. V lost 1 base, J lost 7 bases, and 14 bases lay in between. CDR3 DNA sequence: TGTGCCAGCAGCTTAGTTCGAACCGGTCCAAATGAGCAGTTCTTC. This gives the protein CASSLVRTGPNEQFF.

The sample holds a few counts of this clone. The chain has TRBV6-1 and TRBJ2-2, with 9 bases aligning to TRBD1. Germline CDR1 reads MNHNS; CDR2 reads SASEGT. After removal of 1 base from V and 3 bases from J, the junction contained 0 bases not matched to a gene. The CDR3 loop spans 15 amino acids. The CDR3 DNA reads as TGTGCCAGCAGTGAAGGGACAGGGGACACCGGGGAGCTGTTTTTT. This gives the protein CASSEGTGDTGELFF.

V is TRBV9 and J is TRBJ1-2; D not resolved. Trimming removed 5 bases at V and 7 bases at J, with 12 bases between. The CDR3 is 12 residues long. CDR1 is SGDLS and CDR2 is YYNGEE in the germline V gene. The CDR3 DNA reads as TGTGCCAGCAGTTCGCTAGTTCGTGGCTACACCTTC. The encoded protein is CASSSLVRGYTF.

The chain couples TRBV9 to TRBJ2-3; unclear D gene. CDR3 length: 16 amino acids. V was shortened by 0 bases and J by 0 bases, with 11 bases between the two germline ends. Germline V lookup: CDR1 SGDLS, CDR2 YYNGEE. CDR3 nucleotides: TGTGCCAGCAGCGTAGGTAGCAGCGCTAGCACAGATACGCAGTATTTT. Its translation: CASSVGSSASTDTQYF.

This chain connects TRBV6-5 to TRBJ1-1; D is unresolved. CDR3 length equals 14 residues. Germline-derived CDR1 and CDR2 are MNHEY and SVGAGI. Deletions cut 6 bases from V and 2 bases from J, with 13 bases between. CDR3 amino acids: CASSRTTSNTEAFF. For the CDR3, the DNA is TGTGCCAGCAGCCGAACGACATCTAACACTGAAGCTTTCTTT.

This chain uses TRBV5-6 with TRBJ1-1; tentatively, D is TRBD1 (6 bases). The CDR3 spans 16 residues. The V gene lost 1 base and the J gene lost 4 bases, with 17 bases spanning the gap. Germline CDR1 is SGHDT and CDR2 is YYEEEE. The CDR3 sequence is CASSLSQGGRGTEAFF. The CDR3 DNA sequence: TGTGCCAGCAGCTTGTCACAGGGCGGGAGAGGCACTGAAGCTTTCTTT.

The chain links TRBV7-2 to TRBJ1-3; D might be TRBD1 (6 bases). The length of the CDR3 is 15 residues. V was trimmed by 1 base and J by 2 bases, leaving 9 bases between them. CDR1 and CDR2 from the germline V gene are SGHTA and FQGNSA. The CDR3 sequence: CASSLERGTGNTIYF. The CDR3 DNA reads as TGTGCCAGCAGCTTAGAGAGGGGGACTGGAAACACCATATATTTT.

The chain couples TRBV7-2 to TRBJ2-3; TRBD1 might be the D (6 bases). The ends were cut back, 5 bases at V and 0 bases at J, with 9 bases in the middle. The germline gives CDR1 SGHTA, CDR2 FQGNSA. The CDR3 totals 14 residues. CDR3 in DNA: TGTGCCAGCAGCCCAGGGGCTAGCACAGATACGCAGTATTTT. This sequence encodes CASSPGASTDTQYF.

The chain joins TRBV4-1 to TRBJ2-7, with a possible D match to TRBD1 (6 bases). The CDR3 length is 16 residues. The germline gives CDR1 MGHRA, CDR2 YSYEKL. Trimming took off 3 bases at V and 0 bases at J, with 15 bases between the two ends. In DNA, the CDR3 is TGCGCCAGCAGCCACCCTAGACAGGTTAACTCCTACGAGCAGTACTTC. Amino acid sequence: CASSHPRQVNSYEQYF.

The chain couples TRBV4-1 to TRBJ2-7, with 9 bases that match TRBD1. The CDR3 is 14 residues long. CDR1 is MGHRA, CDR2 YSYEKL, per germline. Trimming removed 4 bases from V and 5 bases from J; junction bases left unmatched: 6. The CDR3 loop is CASSPGDRANEQYF. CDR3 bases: TGCGCCAGCAGCCCTGGGGACAGGGCGAACGAGCAGTACTTC.